This T cell receptor beta chain stems from a study of blood T cell repertoires in COVID-19. Background on the study: The origin of the acute and convalescent COVID-19 samples was the United States, Italy and Spain.

Per the authors' pipeline: Reference gene primer amplification gave estimated nucleated cell counts. Produced via immunoSEQ multiplex PCR; TCRdb's table is partial and in-frame only. The D gene and trimming were derived from the DNA, and the V and J assignments and clone size from that table. This sample carries 250,000 to 350,000 clones, about 87% of them seen once, and the ten largest clones take about 3%. The study drew participants aged about 18 to 95 years from about two dozen US areas. Either two negative PCRs, clearance, or symptom resolution qualified Cohort 3 donors as recovered. Points on this clone: This CDR3 is also generated by other DNA sequences in the sample.

Germline CDR1 SQVTM, CDR2 ANQGSEA. The V and J ends lost 6 bases and 5 bases, in that order; junction bases with no gene match: 3. CDR3 length: 11 residues. What was sequenced was PBMCs or T cells enriched from blood (not recorded which). The rearrangement uses TRBV29-1 and TRBJ2-5; TRBD2 matches 7 bases. This TCR was recovered from a woman between 50 and 59 years old who had recovered from COVID-19. The chain's CDR3 is CSVDGGETQYF. The CDR3 coding sequence is TGCAGCGTCGACGGGGGGGAGACCCAGTACTTC.